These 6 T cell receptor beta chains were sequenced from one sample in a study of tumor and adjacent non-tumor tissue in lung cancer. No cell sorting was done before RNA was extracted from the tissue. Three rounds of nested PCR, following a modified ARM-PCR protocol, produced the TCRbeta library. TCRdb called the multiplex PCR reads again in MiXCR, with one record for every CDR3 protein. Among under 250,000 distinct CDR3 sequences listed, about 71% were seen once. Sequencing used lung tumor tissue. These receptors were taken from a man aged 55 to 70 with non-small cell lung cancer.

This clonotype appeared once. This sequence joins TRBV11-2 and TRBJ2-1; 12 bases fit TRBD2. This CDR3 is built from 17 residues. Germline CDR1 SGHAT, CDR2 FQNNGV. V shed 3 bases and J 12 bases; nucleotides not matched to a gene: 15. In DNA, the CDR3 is TGTGCCAGCAGCTTGAGGTTCCCGACTAGCGGGGGAGGGGGGCAGTTCTTC. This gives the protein CASSLRFPTSGGGGQFF.

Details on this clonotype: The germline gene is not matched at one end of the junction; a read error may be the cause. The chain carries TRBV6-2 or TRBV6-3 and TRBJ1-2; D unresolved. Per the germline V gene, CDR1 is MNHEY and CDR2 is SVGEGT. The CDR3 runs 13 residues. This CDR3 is CVSSPSPTHGYTF. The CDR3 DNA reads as TGTGTCAGCAGTCCAAGTCCAACACATGGCTACACCTTC.

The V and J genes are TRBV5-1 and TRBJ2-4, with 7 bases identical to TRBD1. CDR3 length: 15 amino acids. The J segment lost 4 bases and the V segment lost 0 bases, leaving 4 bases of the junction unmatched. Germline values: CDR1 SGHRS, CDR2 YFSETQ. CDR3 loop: CASSLEGAKKNIQYF. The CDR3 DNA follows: TGCGCCAGCAGCTTGGAGGGGGCAAAGAAAAACATTCAGTACTTC.

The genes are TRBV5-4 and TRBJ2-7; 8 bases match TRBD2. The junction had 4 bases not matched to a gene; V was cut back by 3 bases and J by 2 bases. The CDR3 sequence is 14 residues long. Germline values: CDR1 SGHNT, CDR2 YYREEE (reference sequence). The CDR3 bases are TGTGCCAGCAGCTCGGCCGGGGGGGCCTACGAGCAGTACTTC. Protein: CASSSAGGAYEQYF. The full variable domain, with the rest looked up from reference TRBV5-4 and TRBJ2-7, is ETGVTQSPTHLIKTRGQQVTLRCSSQSGHNTVSWYQQALGQGPQFIFQYYREEENGRGNFPPRFSGLQFPNYSSELNVNALELDDSALYLCASSSAGGAYEQYFGPGTRLTVT.

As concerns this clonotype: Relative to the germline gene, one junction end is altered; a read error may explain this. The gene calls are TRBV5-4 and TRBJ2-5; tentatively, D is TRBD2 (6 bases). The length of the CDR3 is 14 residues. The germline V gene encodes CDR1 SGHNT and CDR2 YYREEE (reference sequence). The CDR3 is CASSPREGRETQNF. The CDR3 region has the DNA TGTGCCAGCAGTCCCCGCGAGGGCCGGGAGACCCAGAACTTC.

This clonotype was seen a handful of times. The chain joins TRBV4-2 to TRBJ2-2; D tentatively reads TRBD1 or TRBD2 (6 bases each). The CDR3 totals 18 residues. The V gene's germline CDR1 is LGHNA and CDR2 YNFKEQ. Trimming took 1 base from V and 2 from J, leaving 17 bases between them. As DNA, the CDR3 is TGTGCCAGCAGCCAAGGTGTGGGGGGCTCATCTAACACCGGGGAGCTGTTTTTT. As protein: CASSQGVGGSSNTGELFF.